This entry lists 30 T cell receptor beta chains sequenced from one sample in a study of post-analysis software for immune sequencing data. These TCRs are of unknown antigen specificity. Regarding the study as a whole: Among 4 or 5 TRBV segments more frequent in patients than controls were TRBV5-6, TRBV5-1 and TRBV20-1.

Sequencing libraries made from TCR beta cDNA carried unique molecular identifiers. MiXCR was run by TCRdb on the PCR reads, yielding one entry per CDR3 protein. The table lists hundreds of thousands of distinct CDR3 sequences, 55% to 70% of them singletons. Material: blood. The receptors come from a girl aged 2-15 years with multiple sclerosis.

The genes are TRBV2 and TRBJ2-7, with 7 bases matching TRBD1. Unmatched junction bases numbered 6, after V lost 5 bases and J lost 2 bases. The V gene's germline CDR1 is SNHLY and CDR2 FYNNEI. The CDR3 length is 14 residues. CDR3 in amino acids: CASSFTTGTYEQYF. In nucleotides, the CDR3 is TGTGCCAGCAGTTTTACGACAGGGACCTACGAGCAGTACTTC.

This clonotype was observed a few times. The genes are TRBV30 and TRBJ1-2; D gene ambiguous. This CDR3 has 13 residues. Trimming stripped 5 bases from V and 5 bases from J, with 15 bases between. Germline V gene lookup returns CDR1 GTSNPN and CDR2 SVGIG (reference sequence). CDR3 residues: CAWSSPGYYGYTF. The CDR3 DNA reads TGTGCCTGGTCCTCCCCGGGTTATTATGGCTACACCTTC.

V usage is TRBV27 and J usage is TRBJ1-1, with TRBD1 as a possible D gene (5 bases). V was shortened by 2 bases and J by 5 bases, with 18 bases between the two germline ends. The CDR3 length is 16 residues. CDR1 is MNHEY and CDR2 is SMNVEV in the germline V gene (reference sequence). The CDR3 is CASSLSQRGVRTEAFF. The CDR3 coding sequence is TGTGCCAGCAGTTTAAGCCAACGAGGGGTGAGAACTGAAGCTTTCTTT.

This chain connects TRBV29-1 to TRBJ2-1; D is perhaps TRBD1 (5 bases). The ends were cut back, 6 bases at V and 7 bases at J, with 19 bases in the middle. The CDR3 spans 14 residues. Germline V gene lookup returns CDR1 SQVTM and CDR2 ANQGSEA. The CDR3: CSVFSVPRVNEQFF. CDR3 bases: TGCAGCGTCTTCAGCGTCCCCAGGGTAAATGAGCAGTTCTTC.

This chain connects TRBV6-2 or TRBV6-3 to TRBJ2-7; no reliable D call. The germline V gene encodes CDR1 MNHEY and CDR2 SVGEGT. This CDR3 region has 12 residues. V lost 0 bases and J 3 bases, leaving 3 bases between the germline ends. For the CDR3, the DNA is TGTGCCAGCAGTTACTCTCACTACGAGCAGTACTTC. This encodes CASSYSHYEQYF.

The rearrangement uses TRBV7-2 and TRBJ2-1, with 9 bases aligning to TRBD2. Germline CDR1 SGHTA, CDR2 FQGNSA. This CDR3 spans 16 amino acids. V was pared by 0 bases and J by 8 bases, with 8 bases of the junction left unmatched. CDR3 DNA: TGTGCCAGCAGCTTAGCCGGCGGGGGGGCCCTCGATGAGCAGTTCTTC. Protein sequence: CASSLAGGGALDEQFF.

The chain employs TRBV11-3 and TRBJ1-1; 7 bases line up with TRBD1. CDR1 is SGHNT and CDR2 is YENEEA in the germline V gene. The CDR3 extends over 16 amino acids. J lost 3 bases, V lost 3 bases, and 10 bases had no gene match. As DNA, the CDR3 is TGTGCCAGCAGCTTGGTAGGGGGCGTAGGGGACACTGAAGCTTTCTTT. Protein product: CASSLVGGVGDTEAFF.

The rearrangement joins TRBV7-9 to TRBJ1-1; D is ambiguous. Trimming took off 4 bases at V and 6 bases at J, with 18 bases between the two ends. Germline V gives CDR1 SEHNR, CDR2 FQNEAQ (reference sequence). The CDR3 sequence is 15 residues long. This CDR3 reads CASSSSLGPYAEAFF. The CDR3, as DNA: TGTGCCAGCAGCTCCTCTTTGGGCCCTTACGCTGAAGCTTTCTTT.

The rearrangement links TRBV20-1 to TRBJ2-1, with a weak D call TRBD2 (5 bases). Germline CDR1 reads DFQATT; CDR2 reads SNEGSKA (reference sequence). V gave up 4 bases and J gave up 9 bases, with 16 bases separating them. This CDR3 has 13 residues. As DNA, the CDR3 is TGCAGTGCTACGGCCACTAGGTTTACTGAGCAGTTCTTC. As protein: CSATATRFTEQFF.

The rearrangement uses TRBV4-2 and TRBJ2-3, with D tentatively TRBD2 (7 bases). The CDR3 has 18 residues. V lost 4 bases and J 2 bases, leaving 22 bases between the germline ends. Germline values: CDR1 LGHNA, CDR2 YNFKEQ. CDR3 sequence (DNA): TGTGCCAGCAGCCGCCGAGTAGGGGGGGGCTCACCCACAGATACGCAGTATTTT. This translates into CASSRRVGGGSPTDTQYF.

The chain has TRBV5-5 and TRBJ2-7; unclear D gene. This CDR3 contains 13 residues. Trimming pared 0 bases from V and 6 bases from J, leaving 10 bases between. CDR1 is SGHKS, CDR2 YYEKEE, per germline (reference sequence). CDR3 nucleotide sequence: TGTGCCAGCAGCTTGGGCACATCCAGCGAGCAGTACTTC. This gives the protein CASSLGTSSEQYF.

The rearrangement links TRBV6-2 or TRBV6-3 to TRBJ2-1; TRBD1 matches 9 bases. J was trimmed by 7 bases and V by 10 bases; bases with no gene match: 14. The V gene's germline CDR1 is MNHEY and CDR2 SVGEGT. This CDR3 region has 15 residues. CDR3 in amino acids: CATGLGTGFWNEQFF. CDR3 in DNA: TGTGCCACCGGTCTAGGGACAGGGTTTTGGAATGAGCAGTTCTTC.

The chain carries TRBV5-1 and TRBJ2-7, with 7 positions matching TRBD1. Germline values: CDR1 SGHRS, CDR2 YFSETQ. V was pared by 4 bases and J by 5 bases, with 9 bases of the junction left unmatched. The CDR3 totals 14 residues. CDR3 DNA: TGCGCCAGCAGCGCGACAGGGAGCGGCCACGAGCAGTACTTC. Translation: CASSATGSGHEQYF.

CDR3 nucleotide sequence: TGTGCCAGCAGTTACGGCCTCGGAGGAGAGACCCAGTACTTC. It is translated as CASSYGLGGETQYF. V and J are TRBV6-2 or TRBV6-3 and TRBJ2-5; possibly TRBD2 for D (5 bases). Trimming left V 2 bases short and J 4 bases short, with 11 bases between. There are 14 residues in the CDR3. Per the germline V gene, CDR1 is MNHEY and CDR2 is SVGEGT.

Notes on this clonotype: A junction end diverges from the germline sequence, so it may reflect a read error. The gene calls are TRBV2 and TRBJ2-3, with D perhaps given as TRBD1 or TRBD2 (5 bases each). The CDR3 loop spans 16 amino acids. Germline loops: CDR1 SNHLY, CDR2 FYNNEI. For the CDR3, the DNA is TGTGCCGGCAGTGATCCCCGGGGCCTAAGCACAGATACGCAGTATTTT. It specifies CAGSDPRGLSTDTQYF.

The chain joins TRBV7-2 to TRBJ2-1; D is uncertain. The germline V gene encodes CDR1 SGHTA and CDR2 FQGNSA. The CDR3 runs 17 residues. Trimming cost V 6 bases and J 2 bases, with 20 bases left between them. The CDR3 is CASRDLTRGVTYNEQFF. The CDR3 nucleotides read TGTGCCAGCAGGGACCTCACTCGAGGAGTAACCTACAATGAGCAGTTCTTC.

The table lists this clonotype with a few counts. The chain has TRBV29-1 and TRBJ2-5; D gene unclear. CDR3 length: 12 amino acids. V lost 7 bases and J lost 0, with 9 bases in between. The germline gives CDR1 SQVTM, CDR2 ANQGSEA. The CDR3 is CSGWSYQETQYF. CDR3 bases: TGCAGCGGGTGGTCGTACCAAGAGACCCAGTACTTC.

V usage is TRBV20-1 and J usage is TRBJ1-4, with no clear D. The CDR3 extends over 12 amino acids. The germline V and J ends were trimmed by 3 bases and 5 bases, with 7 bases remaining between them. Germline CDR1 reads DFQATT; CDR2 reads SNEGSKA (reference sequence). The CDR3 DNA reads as TGCAGTGCTAGCGTAACGAATGAAAAACTGTTTTTT. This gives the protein CSASVTNEKLFF.

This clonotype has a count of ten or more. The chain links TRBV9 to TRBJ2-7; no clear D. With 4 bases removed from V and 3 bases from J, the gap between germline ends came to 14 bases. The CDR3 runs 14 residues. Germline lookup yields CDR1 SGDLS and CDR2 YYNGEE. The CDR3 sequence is CASSPPGSHYEQYF. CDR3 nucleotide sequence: TGTGCCAGCAGCCCCCCGGGTTCTCACTACGAGCAGTACTTC.

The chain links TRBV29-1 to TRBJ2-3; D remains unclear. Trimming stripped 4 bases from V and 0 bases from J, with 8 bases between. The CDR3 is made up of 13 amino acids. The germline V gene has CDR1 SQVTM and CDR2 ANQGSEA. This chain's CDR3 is CSVVTESTDTQYF. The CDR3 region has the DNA TGCAGCGTTGTGACGGAGAGCACAGATACGCAGTATTTT.

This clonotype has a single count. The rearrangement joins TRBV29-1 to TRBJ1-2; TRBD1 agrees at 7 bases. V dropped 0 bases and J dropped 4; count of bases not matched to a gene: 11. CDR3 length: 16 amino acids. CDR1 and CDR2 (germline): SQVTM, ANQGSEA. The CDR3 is CSVEDRGTGVPYGYTF. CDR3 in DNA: TGCAGCGTTGAAGATCGAGGAACAGGGGTTCCCTATGGCTACACCTTC.

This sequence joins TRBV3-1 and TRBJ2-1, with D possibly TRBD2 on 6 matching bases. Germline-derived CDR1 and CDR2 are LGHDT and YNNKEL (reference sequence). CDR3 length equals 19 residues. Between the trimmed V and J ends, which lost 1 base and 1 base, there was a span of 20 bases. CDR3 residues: CASSQGWKGGTLSYNEQFF. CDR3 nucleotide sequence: TGTGCCAGCAGCCAAGGGTGGAAGGGAGGAACCTTATCCTACAATGAGCAGTTCTTC.

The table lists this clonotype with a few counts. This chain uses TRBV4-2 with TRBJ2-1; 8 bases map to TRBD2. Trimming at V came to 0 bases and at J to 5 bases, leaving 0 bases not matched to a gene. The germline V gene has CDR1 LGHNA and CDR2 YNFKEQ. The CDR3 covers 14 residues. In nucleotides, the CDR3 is TGTGCCAGCAGCCAAGAGACTAGCGACAATGAGCAGTTCTTC. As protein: CASSQETSDNEQFF.

CDR3 protein: CASSLSGGREKLFF. The CDR3 region has the DNA TGTGCCAGCAGTTTATCAGGGGGCAGGGAAAAACTGTTTTTT. V usage is TRBV28 and J usage is TRBJ1-4; TRBD1 matches 8 bases. The V and J ends lost 1 base and 8 bases, in that order; junction bases with no gene match: 3. Germline loops: CDR1 MDHEN, CDR2 SYDVKM. The CDR3 runs to 14 residues.

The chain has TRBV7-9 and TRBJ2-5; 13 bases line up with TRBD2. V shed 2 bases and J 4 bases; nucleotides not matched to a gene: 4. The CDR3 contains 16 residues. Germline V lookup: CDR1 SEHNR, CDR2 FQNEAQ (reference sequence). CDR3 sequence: CASSLKGLAGVETQYF. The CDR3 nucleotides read TGTGCCAGCAGCTTAAAAGGACTAGCGGGGGTAGAGACCCAGTACTTC.

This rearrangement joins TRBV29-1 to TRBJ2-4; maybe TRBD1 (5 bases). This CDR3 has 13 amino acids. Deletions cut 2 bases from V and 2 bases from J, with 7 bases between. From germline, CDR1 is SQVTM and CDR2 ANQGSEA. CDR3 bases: TGCAGCGTTGAAAGGGGTTCCAAAAACATTCAGTACTTC. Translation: CSVERGSKNIQYF.

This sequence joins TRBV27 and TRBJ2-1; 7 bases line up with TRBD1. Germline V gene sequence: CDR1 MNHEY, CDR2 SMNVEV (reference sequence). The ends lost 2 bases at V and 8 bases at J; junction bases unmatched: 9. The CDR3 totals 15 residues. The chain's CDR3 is CASSLTAGGVYEQFF. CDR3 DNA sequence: TGTGCCAGCAGTTTAACGGCAGGGGGTGTCTATGAGCAGTTCTTC.

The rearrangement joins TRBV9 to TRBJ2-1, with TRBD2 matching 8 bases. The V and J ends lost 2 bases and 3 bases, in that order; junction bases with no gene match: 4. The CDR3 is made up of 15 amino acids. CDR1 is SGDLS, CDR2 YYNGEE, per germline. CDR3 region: CASSVGRDLYNEQFF. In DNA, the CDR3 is TGTGCCAGCAGCGTCGGGAGGGACCTCTACAATGAGCAGTTCTTC.

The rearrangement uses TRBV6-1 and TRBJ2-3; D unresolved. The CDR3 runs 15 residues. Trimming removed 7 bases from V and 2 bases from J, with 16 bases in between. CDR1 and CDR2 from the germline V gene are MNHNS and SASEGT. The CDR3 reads CASKNMVALTDTQYF. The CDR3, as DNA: TGTGCCAGCAAGAACATGGTGGCACTCACAGATACGCAGTATTTT.

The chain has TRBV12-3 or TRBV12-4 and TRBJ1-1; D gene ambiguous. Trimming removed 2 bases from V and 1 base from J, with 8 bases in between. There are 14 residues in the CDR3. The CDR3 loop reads CASSLSGPNTEAFF. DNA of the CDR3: TGTGCCAGCAGTTTATCCGGCCCGAACACTGAAGCTTTCTTT.